The clone carrying this T cell receptor beta chain was detected only a few times. Antigen unknown. Template switching, a step in the protocol, added a universal primer site, and cDNA carried unique molecular identifiers. A single record per CDR3 protein comes from TCRdb applying MiXCR to the 5' RACE reads. The repertoire has about 520,000 distinct CDR3 sequences, roughly a fifth of them found once; the top ten carry roughly 0.9%. These data come from a study of identical twins. Whole-study results and caveats: Sequences that were out-of-frame, alpha and twin-shared displayed an excess of low generation probability. Analyses based on zero insertions could be partly confounded by invariant MAIT and iNKT cells.

The CDR3 contains 14 residues. Trimming cost V 7 bases and J 4 bases, with 16 bases left between them. Germline-derived CDR1 and CDR2 are WNHNN and SYGVQD (reference sequence). These data also formed part of another study, on T cells expressing NK-cell markers. That work states: Once again these clonotypes came out on top in the CD3+CD56-NKG2C+ fraction of a handful of donors.

The gene calls are TRBV10-1 and TRBJ2-5, with a weak D call TRBD2 (6 bases). Sequencing was carried out using CD4+ T cells sorted from blood. The TCR sequence derives from a woman in her late teens or twenties in good health. The CDR3 DNA is TGCGCCAGCAAATCTAGCGTAACGGGAGAGACCCAGTACTTC. Protein product: CASKSSVTGETQYF.